These 8 T cell receptor beta chains originate from one sample sequenced in a study of cytomegalovirus exposure and HLA in healthy donors (dated by TCRdb to the late 2010s). The library was produced with the immunoSEQ multiplex PCR assay. For the multiplex PCR, a mixture combining 60 forward primers for TCR Vbeta segments and 13 reverse primers for TCR Jbeta segments was used. Not all clones reach the TCRdb copy of this immuneACCESS table, which keeps in-frame sequences only. Checked studies attribute under half of the gap to unresolved V genes and leave the rest unexplained. This sample holds about 89,000 clones; approximately 77% were observed only once. The ten most abundant clones make up less than 4.5% of the sample. Sequencing was carried out using PBMCs. Every receptor here comes from a young man in good health and CMV-seronegative.

The chain couples TRBV15 to TRBJ2-7; D possibly corresponds to TRBD2 (5 bases). The CDR3 is 16 residues long. V was clipped by 4 bases and J by 5 bases, with 21 bases between them. Germline assignment: CDR1 LNHNV and CDR2 YYDKDF (reference sequence). The CDR3 reads CATSTRFETSTHEQYF. The CDR3 bases are TGTGCCACCAGCACCAGATTCGAAACTAGTACCCACGAGCAGTACTTC.

The J gene is TRBJ2-1, the V gene TRBV7-9; D not resolved. Per the germline V gene, CDR1 is SEHNR and CDR2 is FQNEAQ (reference sequence). V gave up 3 bases and J gave up 2 bases, with 11 bases separating them. This CDR3 spans 15 amino acids. This CDR3 reads CASSFSVNPYNEQFF. The DNA of the CDR3 is TGTGCCAGCAGCTTCTCAGTGAACCCCTACAATGAGCAGTTCTTC.

The genes are TRBV19 and TRBJ2-7; 8 bases are shared with TRBD1. Losses at the gene ends were 3 bases for V and 0 bases for J; bases not matched to a gene: 10. Germline assignment: CDR1 LNHDA and CDR2 SQIVND (reference sequence). This CDR3 contains 17 residues. The CDR3 DNA is TGTGCCAGTAGTATTACCCCCGGGACAGGAAACTCCTACGAGCAGTACTTC. Its translation is CASSITPGTGNSYEQYF. Looking up the rest from reference TRBV19 and TRBJ2-7 gives the full variable domain: DGGITQSPKYLFRKEGQNVTLSCEQNLNHDAMYWYRQDPGQGLRLIYYSQIVNDFQKGDIAEGYSVSREKKESFPLTVTSAQKNPTAFYLCASSITPGTGNSYEQYFGPGTRLTVT.

The genes are TRBV5-1 and TRBJ2-2; 13 bases line up with TRBD2. The CDR3 has 16 residues. J gave up 4 bases and V 4 bases, and 4 bases lay outside the gene matches. Germline CDR1 and CDR2: SGHRS and YFSETQ. DNA for the CDR3: TGCGCCAGCAGCGGAGGACTAGCGGGAGCCACCGGGGAGCTGTTTTTT. Translating gives CASSGGLAGATGELFF.

As regards this clone: The sample holds other DNA sequences that translate to the same CDR3. V and J are TRBV7-9 and TRBJ2-5; TRBD1 might be the D (5 bases). Per the germline V gene, CDR1 is SEHNR and CDR2 is FQNEAQ (reference sequence). The CDR3 is 14 amino acids. V was pared by 0 bases and J by 0 bases, with 5 bases between. This chain's CDR3 is CASSLAGDQETQYF. Here the CDR3 DNA reads TGTGCCAGCAGCTTAGCAGGGGACCAAGAGACCCAGTACTTC.

V and J are TRBV7-6 and TRBJ1-1, with D maybe TRBD1 (5 bases). The CDR3 consists of 16 residues. Trimming stripped 1 base from V and 4 bases from J, with 16 bases between. From germline, CDR1 is SGHVS and CDR2 FNYEAQ. Here the CDR3 reads CASSLGQLGKGTEAFF. CDR3 nucleotide sequence: TGTGCCAGCAGCTTAGGACAGTTGGGCAAGGGCACTGAAGCTTTCTTT.

The chain joins TRBV6-1 to TRBJ1-1, with a possible D match to TRBD1 (5 bases). This CDR3 has 13 residues. Germline CDR1 MNHNS, CDR2 SASEGT. Trimming pared 3 bases from V and 5 bases from J, leaving 10 bases between. In DNA form, the CDR3 reads TGTGCCAGCAGTGACATGGGGGGGACTGAAGCTTTCTTT. This encodes CASSDMGGTEAFF.

The V call is TRBV5-1, the J call TRBJ2-4; maybe TRBD2 (5 bases). Trimming took off 1 base at V and 10 bases at J, with 15 bases between the two ends. The length of the CDR3 is 14 residues. Germline CDR1 SGHRS, CDR2 YFSETQ. CDR3: CASSLLSGKQIQYF. CDR3 nucleotides: TGCGCCAGCAGCTTGTTGTCGGGAAAACAAATTCAGTACTTC.